This T cell receptor beta chain came from a study of cytomegalovirus exposure and HLA in healthy donors. Study-wide results and caveats: According to an earlier analysis, most TCR beta V segments yielded productive rearrangements about 90% or about 30% of the time.

Donors were nominally healthy when sampled, though unrecorded immune exposures were likely. Comment on this clone: Its target is unknown.

The PCR made use of 60 Vbeta and 13 Jbeta primers. Authors' data handling: An analysis that came later counted 80 million or so unique TCR beta chains, roughly 11 million shared. Repertoires were generated with immunoSEQ multiplex PCR, while TCRdb's copy carries only in-frame clones and drops some. V and J calls and clone size are those listed in that table; D and trimming were worked out from the DNA. The table has about 110,000 clones, roughly 80% seen once. The CDR3 consists of 14 residues. CDR1 MDHEN and CDR2 SYDVKM come from the germline V gene. The V end was cut by 3 bases, the J end by 0 bases, with 6 bases between.

The specimen was PBMCs. The origin of this receptor is a man between 25 and 39 years old in good health and CMV-seronegative. The chain has TRBV28 and TRBJ1-5; D is undetermined. CDR3 DNA: TGTGCCAGCAGTTTTGGCGGTAGCAATCAGCCCCAGCATTTT. Its translation is CASSFGGSNQPQHF. The full variable domain, with the rest looked up from reference TRBV28 and TRBJ1-5, is DVKVTQSSRYLVKRTGEKVFLECVQDMDHENMFWYRQDPGLGLRLIYFSYDVKMKEKGDIPEGYSVSREKKERFSLILESASTNQTSMYLCASSFGGSNQPQHFGDGTRLSIL.